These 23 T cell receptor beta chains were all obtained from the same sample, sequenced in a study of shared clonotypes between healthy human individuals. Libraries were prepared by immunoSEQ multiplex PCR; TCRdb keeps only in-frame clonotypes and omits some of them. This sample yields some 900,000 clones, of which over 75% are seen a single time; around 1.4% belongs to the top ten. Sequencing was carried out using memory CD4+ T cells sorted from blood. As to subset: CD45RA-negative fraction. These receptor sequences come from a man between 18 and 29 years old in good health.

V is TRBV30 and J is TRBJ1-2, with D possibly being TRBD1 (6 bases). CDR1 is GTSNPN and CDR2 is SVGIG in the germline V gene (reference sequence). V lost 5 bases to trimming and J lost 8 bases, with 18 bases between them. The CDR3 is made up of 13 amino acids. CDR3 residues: CAWQGNQEDGYTF. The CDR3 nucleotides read TGTGCCTGGCAGGGGAATCAAGAAGACGGCTACACCTTC.

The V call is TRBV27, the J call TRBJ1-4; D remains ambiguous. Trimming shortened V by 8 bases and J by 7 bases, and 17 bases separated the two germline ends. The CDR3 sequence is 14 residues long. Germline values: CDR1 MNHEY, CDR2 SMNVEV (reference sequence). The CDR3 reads CASGIGNPGEKLFF. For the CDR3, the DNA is TGTGCCAGCGGGATAGGTAACCCGGGTGAAAAACTGTTTTTT.

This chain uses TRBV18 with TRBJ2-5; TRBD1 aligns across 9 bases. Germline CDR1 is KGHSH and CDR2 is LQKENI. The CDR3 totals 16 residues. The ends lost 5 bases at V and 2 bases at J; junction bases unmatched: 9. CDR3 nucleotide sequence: TGTGCCAGCTCAGGGACAGGGAGGCCTTTACAAGAGACCCAGTACTTC. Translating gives CASSGTGRPLQETQYF.

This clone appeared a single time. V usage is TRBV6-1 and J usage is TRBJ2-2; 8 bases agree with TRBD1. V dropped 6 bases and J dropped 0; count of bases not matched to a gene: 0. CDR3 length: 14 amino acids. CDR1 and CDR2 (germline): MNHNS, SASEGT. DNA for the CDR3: TGTGCCAGCAGGGGACAGGCGAACACCGGGGAGCTGTTTTTT. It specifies CASRGQANTGELFF.

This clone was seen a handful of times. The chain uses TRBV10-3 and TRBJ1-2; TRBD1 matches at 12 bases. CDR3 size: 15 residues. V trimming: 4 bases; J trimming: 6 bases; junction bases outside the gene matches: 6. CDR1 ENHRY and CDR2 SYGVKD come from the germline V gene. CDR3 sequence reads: CAISGGTGGANGYTF. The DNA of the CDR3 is TGTGCCATCAGTGGGGGGACAGGGGGCGCGAATGGCTACACCTTC.

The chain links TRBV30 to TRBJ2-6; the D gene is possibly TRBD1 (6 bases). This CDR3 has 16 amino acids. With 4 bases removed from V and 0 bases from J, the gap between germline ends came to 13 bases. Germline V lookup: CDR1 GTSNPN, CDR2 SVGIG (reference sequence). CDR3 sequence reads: CAWNGQSSSGANVLTF. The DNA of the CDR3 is TGTGCCTGGAATGGACAGAGCAGCTCTGGGGCCAACGTCCTGACTTTC.

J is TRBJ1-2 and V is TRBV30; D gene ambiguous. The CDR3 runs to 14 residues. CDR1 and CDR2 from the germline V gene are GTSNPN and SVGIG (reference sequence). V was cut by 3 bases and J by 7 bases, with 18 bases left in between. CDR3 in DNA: TGTGCCTGGAGCCGAGGACCTAATCGGCTTGGCTACACCTTC. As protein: CAWSRGPNRLGYTF.

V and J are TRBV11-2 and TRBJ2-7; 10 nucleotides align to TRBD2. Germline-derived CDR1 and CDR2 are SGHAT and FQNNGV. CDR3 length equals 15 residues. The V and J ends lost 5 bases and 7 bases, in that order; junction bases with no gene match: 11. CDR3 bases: TGTGCCAGCAGCGTTCGGCTAGCGGGAGTTCAAGAGCAGTACTTC. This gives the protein CASSVRLAGVQEQYF.

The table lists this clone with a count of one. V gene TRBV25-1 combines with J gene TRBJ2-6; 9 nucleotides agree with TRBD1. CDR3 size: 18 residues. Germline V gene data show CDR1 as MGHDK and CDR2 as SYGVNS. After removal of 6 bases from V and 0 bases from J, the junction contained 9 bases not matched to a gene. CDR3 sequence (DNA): TGTGCCAGCAGCAAGCCGGGACAGGGCCTCTCTGGGGCCAACGTCCTGACTTTC. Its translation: CASSKPGQGLSGANVLTF.

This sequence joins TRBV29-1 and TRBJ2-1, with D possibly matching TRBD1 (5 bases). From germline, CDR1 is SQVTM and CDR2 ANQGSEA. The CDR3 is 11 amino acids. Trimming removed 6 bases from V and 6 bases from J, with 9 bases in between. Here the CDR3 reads CSVRQSNEQFF. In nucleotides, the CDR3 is TGCAGCGTCCGACAGAGCAATGAGCAGTTCTTC.

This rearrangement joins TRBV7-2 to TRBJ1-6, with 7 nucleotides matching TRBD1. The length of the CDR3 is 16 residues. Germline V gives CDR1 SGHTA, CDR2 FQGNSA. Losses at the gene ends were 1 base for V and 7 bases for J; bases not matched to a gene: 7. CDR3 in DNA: TGTGCCAGCAGCTTAGATGGACAGGCAAAAAATTCACCCCTCCACTTT. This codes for CASSLDGQAKNSPLHF. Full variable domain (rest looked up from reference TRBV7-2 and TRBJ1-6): GAGVSQSPSNKVTEKGKDVELRCDPISGHTALYWYRQSLGQGLEFLIYFQGNSAPDKSGLPSDRFSAERTGGSVSTLTIQRTQQEDSAVYLCASSLDGQAKNSPLHFGNGTRLTVT.

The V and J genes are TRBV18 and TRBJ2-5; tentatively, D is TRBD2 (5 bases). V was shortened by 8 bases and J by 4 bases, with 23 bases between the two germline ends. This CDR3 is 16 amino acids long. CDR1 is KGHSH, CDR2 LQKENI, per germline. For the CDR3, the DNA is TGTGCCAGCCGCGCTGCAGCGGAGGTGGTGCGAGAGACCCAGTACTTC. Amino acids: CASRAAAEVVRETQYF.

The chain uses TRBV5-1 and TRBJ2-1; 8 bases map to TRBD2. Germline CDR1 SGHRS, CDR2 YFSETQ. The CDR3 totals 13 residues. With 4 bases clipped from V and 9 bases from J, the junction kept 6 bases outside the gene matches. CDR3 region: CASSQGLVSEQFF. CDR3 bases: TGCGCCAGCAGCCAGGGACTAGTAAGTGAGCAGTTCTTC.

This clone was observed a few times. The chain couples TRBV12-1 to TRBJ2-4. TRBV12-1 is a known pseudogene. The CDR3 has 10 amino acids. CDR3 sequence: CARAENIQYF. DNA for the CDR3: TGTGCCAGGGCAGAGAACATTCAGTACTTC.

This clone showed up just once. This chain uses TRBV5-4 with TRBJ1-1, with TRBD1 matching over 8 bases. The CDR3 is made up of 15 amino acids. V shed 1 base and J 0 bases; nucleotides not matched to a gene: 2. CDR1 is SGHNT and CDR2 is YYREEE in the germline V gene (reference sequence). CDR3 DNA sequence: TGTGCCAGCAGCTTGTCGGACAGGGTGAACACTGAAGCTTTCTTT. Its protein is CASSLSDRVNTEAFF.

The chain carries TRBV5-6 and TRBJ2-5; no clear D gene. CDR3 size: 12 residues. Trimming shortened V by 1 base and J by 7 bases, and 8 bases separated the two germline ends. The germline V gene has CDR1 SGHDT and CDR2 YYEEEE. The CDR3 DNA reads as TGTGCCAGCAGCTTGTGGTTCGGGACCCAGTACTTC. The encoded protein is CASSLWFGTQYF.

CDR3 DNA sequence: TGTGCCAGTAGTATAGACGACAGGGGGCCCACCGGGGAGCTGTTTTTT. Amino acids: CASSIDDRGPTGELFF. V is TRBV19 and J is TRBJ2-2; 10 bases agree with TRBD1. The germline V gene encodes CDR1 LNHDA and CDR2 SQIVND (reference sequence). The CDR3 has 16 residues. J gave up 4 bases and V 0 bases, and 2 bases lay outside the gene matches.

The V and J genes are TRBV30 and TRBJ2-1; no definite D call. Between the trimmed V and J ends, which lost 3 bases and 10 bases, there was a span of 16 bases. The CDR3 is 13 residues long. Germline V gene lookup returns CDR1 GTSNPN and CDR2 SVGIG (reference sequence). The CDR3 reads CAWSESTRAEQFF. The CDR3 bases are TGTGCCTGGAGCGAATCTACACGGGCGGAGCAGTTCTTC.

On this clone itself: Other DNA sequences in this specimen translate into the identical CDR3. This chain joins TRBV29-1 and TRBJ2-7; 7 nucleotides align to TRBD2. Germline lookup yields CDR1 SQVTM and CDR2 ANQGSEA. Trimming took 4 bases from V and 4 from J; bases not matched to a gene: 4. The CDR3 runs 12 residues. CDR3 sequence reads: CSVATGGYEQYF. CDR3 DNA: TGCAGCGTTGCGACGGGAGGTTACGAGCAGTACTTC.

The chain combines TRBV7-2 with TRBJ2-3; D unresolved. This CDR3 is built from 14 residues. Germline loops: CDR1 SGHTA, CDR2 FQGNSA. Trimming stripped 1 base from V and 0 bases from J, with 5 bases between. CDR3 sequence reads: CASSLVSSTDTQYF. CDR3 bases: TGTGCCAGCAGCTTAGTATCGAGCACAGATACGCAGTATTTT.

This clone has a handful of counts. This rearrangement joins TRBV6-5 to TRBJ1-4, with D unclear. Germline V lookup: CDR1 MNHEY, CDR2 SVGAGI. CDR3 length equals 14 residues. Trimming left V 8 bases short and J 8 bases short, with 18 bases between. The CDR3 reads CASFKRGSREKLFF. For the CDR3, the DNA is TGTGCCAGCTTTAAGCGCGGTAGTCGGGAAAAACTGTTTTTT.

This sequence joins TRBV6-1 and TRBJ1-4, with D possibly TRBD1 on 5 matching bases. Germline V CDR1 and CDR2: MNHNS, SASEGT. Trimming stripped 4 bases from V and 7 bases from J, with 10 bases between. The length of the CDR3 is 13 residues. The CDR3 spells CASSVAGIEKLFF. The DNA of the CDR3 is TGTGCCAGCAGTGTCGCAGGGATTGAAAAACTGTTTTTT.

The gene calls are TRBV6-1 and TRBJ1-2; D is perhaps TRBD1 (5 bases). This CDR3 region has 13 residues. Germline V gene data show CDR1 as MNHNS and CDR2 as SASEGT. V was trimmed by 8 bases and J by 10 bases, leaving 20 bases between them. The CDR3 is CASRIWGGDSYTF. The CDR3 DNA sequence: TGTGCCAGCCGAATCTGGGGAGGGGACTCCTACACCTTC.